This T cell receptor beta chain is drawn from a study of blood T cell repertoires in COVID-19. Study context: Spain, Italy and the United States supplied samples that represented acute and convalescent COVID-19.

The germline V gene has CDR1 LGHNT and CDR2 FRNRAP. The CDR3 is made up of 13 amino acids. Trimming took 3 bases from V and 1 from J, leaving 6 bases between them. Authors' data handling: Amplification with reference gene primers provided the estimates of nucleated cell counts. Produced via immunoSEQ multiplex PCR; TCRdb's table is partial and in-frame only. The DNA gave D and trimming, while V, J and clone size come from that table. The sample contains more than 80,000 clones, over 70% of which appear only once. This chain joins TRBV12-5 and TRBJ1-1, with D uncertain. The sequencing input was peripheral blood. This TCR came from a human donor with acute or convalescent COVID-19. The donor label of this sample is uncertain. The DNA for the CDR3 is TGTGCTAGTGGTTTAGAGCCGAACACTGAAGCTTTCTTT. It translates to CASGLEPNTEAFF.